This is a list of T cell receptor beta chains from one sample in a study of blood T cell repertoires in COVID-19. Assay: immunoSEQ multiplex PCR; the TCRdb copy retains only in-frame clones and omits some. The repertoire includes about 260,000 clones, 80% to 90% of them detected once, and 0.87% sits in the top ten. Sequencing was carried out using PBMCs or T cells enriched from blood (not recorded which). These receptors all come from a man aged 50 to 60 who had been exposed to COVID-19. Each CDR3 is given with its conserved first and last residue. A D gene is named only where the DNA matches it firmly. Rows may omit the clone size; those that give it use once, few, many or a size class.

V: TRBV5-1; J: TRBJ1-2; size: NA; D: TRBD1; CDR3: CASSQSAGGYGYTF; DNA: TGCGCCAGCAGCCAGTCGGCAGGGGGCTATGGCTACACCTTC
V: TRBV5-1; J: TRBJ1-1; size: NA; D: NA; CDR3: CASSLGEGRFSEAFF; DNA: TGCGCCAGCAGCTTGGGTGAGGGAAGATTCTCTGAAGCTTTCTTT
V: TRBV7-8; J: TRBJ1-1; size: NA; D: NA; CDR3: CASSTPAGNTEAFF; DNA: TGTGCCAGCAGCACCCCTGCGGGGAACACTGAAGCTTTCTTT
V: TRBV28; J: TRBJ1-3; size: once; D: TRBD1; CDR3: CASSETGGSGNTIYF; DNA: TGTGCCAGCAGTGAAACAGGGGGCTCTGGAAACACCATATATTTT
V: TRBV28; J: TRBJ1-2; size: NA; D: NA; CDR3: CASGALRGGPNYGYTF; DNA: TGTGCCAGCGGCGCCCTAAGGGGGGGGCCTAACTATGGCTACACCTTC
V: TRBV5-1; J: TRBJ1-4; size: NA; D: NA; CDR3: CASSETGSAKKLFF; DNA: TGCGCCAGCAGCGAGACAGGTTCTGCGAAAAAACTGTTTTTT
V: TRBV19; J: TRBJ2-5; size: NA; D: TRBD2; CDR3: CASSIFAAGVQTQYF; DNA: TGTGCCAGTAGTATATTTGCAGCGGGGGTACAGACCCAGTACTTC
V: TRBV7-3; J: TRBJ2-1; size: NA; D: TRBD2; CDR3: CASSTGTSEYNEQFF; DNA: TGTGCCAGCAGCACCGGGACTAGCGAGTACAATGAGCAGTTCTTC
V: TRBV18; J: TRBJ1-2; size: NA; D: NA; CDR3: CASSLGHLLFGGYTF; DNA: TGTGCCAGCTCACTGGGACACCTCCTATTCGGGGGCTACACCTTC
V: TRBV29-1; J: TRBJ2-2; size: NA; D: TRBD2; CDR3: CSVGLAGGPGELFF; DNA: TGCAGCGTTGGACTAGCGGGGGGCCCCGGGGAGCTGTTTTTT
V: TRBV4-1; J: TRBJ2-7; size: NA; D: TRBD1; CDR3: CASSPTKGTGKYEQYF; DNA: TGCGCCAGCAGCCCGACAAAGGGGACAGGAAAATACGAGCAGTACTTC
V: TRBV29-1; J: TRBJ1-1; size: NA; D: NA; CDR3: CSVDTLQGPEAFF; DNA: TGCAGCGTTGACACACTACAGGGACCTGAAGCTTTCTTT
V: TRBV9; J: TRBJ1-1; size: NA; D: NA; CDR3: CASSVRLMNTEAFF; DNA: TGTGCCAGCAGCGTCAGACTTATGAACACTGAAGCTTTCTTT
V: TRBV5-1; J: TRBJ1-1; size: NA; D: TRBD1; CDR3: CASTPDRGNTEAFF; DNA: TGCGCCAGCACCCCCGACAGGGGGAACACTGAAGCTTTCTTT
V: TRBV28; J: TRBJ2-6; size: NA; D: NA; CDR3: CASSRPGLSGANVLTF; DNA: TGTGCCAGCAGTCGACCCGGACTTAGTGGGGCCAACGTCCTGACTTTC
V: TRBV4-1; J: TRBJ1-4; size: NA; D: TRBD1; CDR3: CASSRIGTGDDLFF; DNA: TGCGCCAGCAGCCGAATAGGGACAGGGGATGATCTGTTTTTT
V: TRBV7-9; J: TRBJ1-4; size: NA; D: NA; CDR3: CASSLGAGRVNEKLFF; DNA: TGTGCCAGCAGCTTAGGGGCGGGAAGAGTTAATGAAAAACTGTTTTTT
V: TRBV5-6; J: TRBJ2-5; size: NA; D: TRBD2; CDR3: CASSYVAGGRETQYF; DNA: TGTGCCAGCAGCTACGTAGCGGGAGGGCGGGAGACCCAGTACTTC
V: TRBV5-1; J: TRBJ1-6; size: NA; D: NA; CDR3: CASSLQENSPLHF; DNA: TGCGCCAGCAGCTTGCAGGAAAATTCACCCCTCCACTTT
V: TRBV19; J: TRBJ1-1; size: NA; D: NA; CDR3: CASTTGVTSNTEAFF; DNA: TGTGCCAGTACCACGGGAGTAACCTCGAACACTGAAGCTTTCTTT
V: TRBV11-2; J: TRBJ1-1; size: NA; D: TRBD1; CDR3: CASTRRNEGATEAFF; DNA: TGTGCCAGCACTCGCCGTAATGAGGGGGCCACTGAAGCTTTCTTT
V: TRBV25-1; J: TRBJ1-5; size: NA; D: NA; CDR3: CASTLGEGDQPQHF; DNA: TGTGCCAGCACCCTTGGAGAGGGGGACCAGCCCCAGCATTTT
V: TRBV12-2; J: TRBJ2-3; size: NA; D: NA; CDR3: CASRLALTDTDTQYF; DNA: TGTGCAAGTCGCTTAGCGCTAACCGACACAGATACGCAGTATTTT
V: TRBV5-1; J: TRBJ2-3; size: once; D: NA; CDR3: CASSLQLDTQYF; DNA: TGCGCCAGCAGCCTACAGCTAGATACGCAGTATTTT
V: TRBV18; J: TRBJ1-6; size: NA; D: NA; CDR3: CASSVTGNYNSPLHF; DNA: TGTGCCAGCTCAGTGACTGGCAACTATAATTCACCCCTCCACTTT
V: TRBV19; J: TRBJ1-2; size: once; D: NA; CDR3: CASSVQGPYYGYTF; DNA: TGTGCCAGTAGTGTTCAGGGGCCCTACTATGGCTACACCTTC
V: TRBV11-2; J: TRBJ2-1; size: NA; D: NA; CDR3: CASSLTGYNEQFF; DNA: TGTGCCAGCAGCTTAACCGGGTACAATGAGCAGTTCTTC
V: TRBV28; J: TRBJ1-1; size: NA; D: NA; CDR3: CASRTGPNTEAFF; DNA: TGTGCCAGTCGCACAGGGCCGAACACTGAAGCTTTCTTT
V: TRBV2; J: TRBJ1-6; size: NA; D: NA; CDR3: CASRLEAGADSPLHF; DNA: TGTGCCAGCAGATTGGAGGCTGGAGCTGATTCACCCCTCCACTTT
V: TRBV7-9; J: TRBJ1-5; size: few; D: NA; CDR3: CASSATASNQPQHF; DNA: TGTGCCAGCAGCGCGACAGCTAGCAATCAGCCCCAGCATTTT
V: TRBV7-9; J: TRBJ1-2; size: once; D: TRBD1; CDR3: CASSRTGANYGYTF; DNA: TGTGCCAGCAGCCGGACAGGGGCTAACTATGGCTACACCTTC
V: TRBV9; J: TRBJ1-3; size: NA; D: NA; CDR3: CASSPSGRGGNTIYF; DNA: TGTGCCAGCAGCCCCTCGGGGAGGGGTGGAAACACCATATATTTT
V: TRBV7-9; J: TRBJ2-3; size: NA; D: NA; CDR3: CASSLARGNVDTQYF; DNA: TGTGCCAGCAGCTTAGCCAGGGGTAACGTAGATACGCAGTATTTT
V: TRBV18; J: TRBJ2-5; size: NA; D: NA; CDR3: CASSPPGSFQETQYF; DNA: TGTGCCAGCTCACCACCGGGGAGCTTCCAAGAGACCCAGTACTTC
V: TRBV7-6; J: TRBJ2-7; size: NA; D: NA; CDR3: CASSLTELSYEQYF; DNA: TGTGCCAGCAGCTTAACGGAGCTCTCCTACGAGCAGTACTTC
V: TRBV29-1; J: TRBJ2-1; size: once; D: TRBD1; CDR3: CSVGQGVMVYNEQFF; DNA: TGCAGCGTCGGACAGGGAGTAATGGTCTACAATGAGCAGTTCTTC
V: TRBV3-1/TRBV3-2; J: TRBJ1-6; size: NA; D: NA; CDR3: CASSFTSYYNSPLHF; DNA: TGTGCCAGCAGCTTCACCAGTTACTATAATTCACCCCTCCACTTT
V: TRBV6-5; J: TRBJ2-1; size: once; D: TRBD2; CDR3: CASRTSGGWDNEQFF; DNA: TGTGCCAGCAGGACTAGCGGGGGGTGGGACAATGAGCAGTTCTTC
V: TRBV4-2; J: TRBJ2-7; size: NA; D: NA; CDR3: CASSQEGRDSEQYF; DNA: TGTGCCAGCAGCCAAGAGGGCAGGGACTCCGAGCAGTACTTC
V: TRBV5-1; J: TRBJ1-5; size: NA; D: TRBD1; CDR3: CASSYGTGDQPQHF; DNA: TGCGCCAGCAGCTACGGGACAGGGGATCAGCCCCAGCATTTT
V: TRBV7-9; J: TRBJ2-3; size: NA; D: NA; CDR3: CASSPEAQGGDTQYF; DNA: TGTGCCAGCAGCCCGGAGGCCCAGGGAGGCGATACGCAGTATTTT
V: TRBV30; J: TRBJ2-2; size: NA; D: TRBD1; CDR3: CAWSVTGGTGELFF; DNA: TGTGCCTGGAGTGTGACAGGGGGCACCGGGGAGCTGTTTTTT
V: TRBV19; J: TRBJ2-1; size: NA; D: TRBD2; CDR3: CASREREGYNEQFF; DNA: TGTGCCAGTAGAGAGCGGGAGGGTTACAATGAGCAGTTCTTC
V: TRBV4-2; J: TRBJ2-3; size: NA; D: NA; CDR3: CASSHKDTQYF; DNA: TGTGCCAGCAGCCACAAAGATACGCAGTATTTT
V: TRBV3-1/TRBV3-2; J: TRBJ1-3; size: once; D: TRBD1; CDR3: CASSQDPYRGSGNTIYF; DNA: TGTGCCAGCAGCCAAGATCCCTACAGGGGTTCAGGAAACACCATATATTTT
V: TRBV7-3; J: TRBJ2-5; size: few; D: TRBD2; CDR3: CASSRSGSGGKETQYF; DNA: TGTGCCAGCAGCCGCAGTGGTAGCGGGGGGAAAGAGACCCAGTACTTC
V: TRBV7-2; J: TRBJ2-3; size: NA; D: TRBD2; CDR3: CASSFSGITDTQYF; DNA: TGTGCCAGCAGCTTTAGCGGGATCACAGATACGCAGTATTTT
V: TRBV5-4; J: TRBJ1-3; size: NA; D: NA; CDR3: CASRNSRSGNTIYF; DNA: TGTGCCAGCAGGAACAGTCGCTCTGGAAACACCATATATTTT
V: TRBV10-3; J: TRBJ1-1; size: NA; D: TRBD1; CDR3: CAIRMTGGEAEAFF; DNA: TGTGCCATCAGGATGACAGGGGGTGAAGCTGAAGCTTTCTTT
V: TRBV28; J: TRBJ2-2; size: NA; D: TRBD2; CDR3: CASKTSGENTGELFF; DNA: TGTGCCAGCAAGACTAGCGGGGAGAATACCGGGGAGCTGTTTTTT
V: TRBV5-1; J: TRBJ1-2; size: NA; D: NA; CDR3: CASSLFGGHGYTF; DNA: TGCGCCAGCAGCTTGTTCGGGGGGCACGGCTACACCTTC
V: TRBV7-3; J: TRBJ1-2; size: NA; D: NA; CDR3: CASSPGHLPLYGYTF; DNA: TGTGCCAGCAGCCCGGGACATCTCCCCCTCTATGGCTACACCTTC
V: TRBV19; J: TRBJ2-1; size: once; D: TRBD2; CDR3: CASSIDSTGLAGNLGNNEQFF; DNA: TGTGCCAGTAGTATAGATTCGACGGGACTAGCGGGCAACCTGGGGAACAATGAGCAGTTCTTC
V: TRBV2; J: TRBJ1-2; size: NA; D: NA; CDR3: CASSESRAPLNYGYTF; DNA: TGTGCCAGCAGTGAATCGCGGGCCCCCCTAAACTATGGCTACACCTTC
V: TRBV11-3; J: TRBJ2-5; size: once; D: NA; CDR3: CASSLAGRGQETQYF; DNA: TGTGCCAGCAGCTTAGCAGGGCGCGGCCAAGAGACCCAGTACTTC
V: TRBV6-5; J: TRBJ1-3; size: NA; D: NA; CDR3: CASSYESGNTIYF; DNA: TGTGCCAGCAGTTACGAGAGCGGAAACACCATATATTTT
V: TRBV27; J: TRBJ1-1; size: NA; D: TRBD1; CDR3: CASGGTGVGGAAEAFF; DNA: TGTGCCAGCGGGGGGACAGGGGTCGGAGGGGCTGCTGAAGCTTTCTTT
V: TRBV19; J: TRBJ1-1; size: NA; D: NA; CDR3: CASSIERQSGEAFF; DNA: TGTGCCAGTAGTATAGAGAGACAGTCGGGTGAAGCTTTCTTT